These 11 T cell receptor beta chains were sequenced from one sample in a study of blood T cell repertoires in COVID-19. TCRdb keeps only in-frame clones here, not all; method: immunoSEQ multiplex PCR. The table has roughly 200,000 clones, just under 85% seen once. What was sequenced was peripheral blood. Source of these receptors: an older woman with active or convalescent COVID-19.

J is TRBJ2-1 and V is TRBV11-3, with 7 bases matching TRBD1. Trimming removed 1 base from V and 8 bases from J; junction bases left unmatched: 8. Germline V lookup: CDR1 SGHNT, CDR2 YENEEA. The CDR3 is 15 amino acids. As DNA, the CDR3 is TGTGCCAGCAGCTTAGCAGGACAGGCCCTTGATGAGCAGTTCTTC. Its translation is CASSLAGQALDEQFF.

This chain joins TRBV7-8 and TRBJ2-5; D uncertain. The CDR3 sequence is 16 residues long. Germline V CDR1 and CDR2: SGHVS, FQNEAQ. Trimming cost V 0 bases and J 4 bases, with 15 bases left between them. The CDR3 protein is CASSLAAGSPPETQYF. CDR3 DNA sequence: TGTGCCAGCAGCTTAGCCGCAGGCTCACCCCCAGAGACCCAGTACTTC.

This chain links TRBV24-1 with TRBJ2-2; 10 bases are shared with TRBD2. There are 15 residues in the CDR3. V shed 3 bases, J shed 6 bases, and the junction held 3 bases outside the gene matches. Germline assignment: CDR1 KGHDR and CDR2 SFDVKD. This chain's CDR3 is CATSDPGTSAGELFF. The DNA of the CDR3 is TGTGCCACCAGTGATCCTGGGACTAGCGCCGGGGAGCTGTTTTTT.

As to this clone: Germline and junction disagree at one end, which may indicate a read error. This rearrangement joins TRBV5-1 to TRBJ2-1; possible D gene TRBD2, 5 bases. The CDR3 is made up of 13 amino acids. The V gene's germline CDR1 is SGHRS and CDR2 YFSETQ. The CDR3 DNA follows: TGCGCCAGCAGCTTGGGTTCGGGGAAGGAGCAGGTCTTC. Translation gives CASSLGSGKEQVF.

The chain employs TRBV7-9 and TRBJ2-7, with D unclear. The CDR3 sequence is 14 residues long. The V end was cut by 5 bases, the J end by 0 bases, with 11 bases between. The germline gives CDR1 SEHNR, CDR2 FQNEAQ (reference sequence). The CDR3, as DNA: TGTGCCAGCAGCGGGCAGTCGAGCTCCTACGAGCAGTACTTC. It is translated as CASSGQSSSYEQYF.

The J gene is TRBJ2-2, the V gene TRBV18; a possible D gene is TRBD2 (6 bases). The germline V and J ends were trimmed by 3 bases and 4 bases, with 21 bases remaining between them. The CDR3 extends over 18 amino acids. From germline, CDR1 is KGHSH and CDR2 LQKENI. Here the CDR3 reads CASSPFTSPLTFTGELFF. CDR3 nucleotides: TGTGCCAGCTCACCCTTTACTAGCCCGCTTACCTTCACCGGGGAGCTGTTTTTT. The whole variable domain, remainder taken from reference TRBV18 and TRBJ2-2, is NAGVMQNPRHLVRRRGQEARLRCSPMKGHSHVYWYRQLPEEGLKFMVYLQKENIIDESGMPKERFSAEFPKEGPSILRIQQVVRGDSAAYFCASSPFTSPLTFTGELFFGEGSRLTVL.

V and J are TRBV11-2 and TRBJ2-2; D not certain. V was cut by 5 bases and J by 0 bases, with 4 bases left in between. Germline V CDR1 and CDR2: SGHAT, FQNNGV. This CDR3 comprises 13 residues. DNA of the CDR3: TGTGCCAGCAGCCCAACGAACACCGGGGAGCTGTTTTTT. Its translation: CASSPTNTGELFF.

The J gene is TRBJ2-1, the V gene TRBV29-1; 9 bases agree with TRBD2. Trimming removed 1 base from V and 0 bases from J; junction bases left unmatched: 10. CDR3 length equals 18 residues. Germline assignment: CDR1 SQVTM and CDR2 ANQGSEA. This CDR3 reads CSVEGALSGSRSYNEQFF. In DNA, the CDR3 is TGCAGCGTTGAAGGGGCCCTTAGCGGGAGCCGCTCCTACAATGAGCAGTTCTTC.

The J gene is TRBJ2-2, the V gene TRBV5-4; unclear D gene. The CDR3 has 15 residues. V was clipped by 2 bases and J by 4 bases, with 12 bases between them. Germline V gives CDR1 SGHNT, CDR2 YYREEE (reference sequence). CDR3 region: CASSFGSRGTGELFF. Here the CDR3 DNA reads TGTGCCAGCAGCTTCGGGTCTCGTGGCACCGGGGAGCTGTTTTTT.

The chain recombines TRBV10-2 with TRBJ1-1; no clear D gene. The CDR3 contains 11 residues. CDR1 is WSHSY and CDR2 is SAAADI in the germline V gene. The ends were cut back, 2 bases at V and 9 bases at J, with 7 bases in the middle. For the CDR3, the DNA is TGCGCCAGCAGTGAGGCGGGGAAAGCTTTCTTT. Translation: CASSEAGKAFF.

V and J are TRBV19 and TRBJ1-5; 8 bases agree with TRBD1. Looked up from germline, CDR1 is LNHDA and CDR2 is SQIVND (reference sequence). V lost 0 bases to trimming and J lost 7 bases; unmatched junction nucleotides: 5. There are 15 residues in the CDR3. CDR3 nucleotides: TGTGCCAGTAGTATAGAACAGGGGGGGAGGCAGCCCCAGCATTTT. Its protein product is CASSIEQGGRQPQHF.